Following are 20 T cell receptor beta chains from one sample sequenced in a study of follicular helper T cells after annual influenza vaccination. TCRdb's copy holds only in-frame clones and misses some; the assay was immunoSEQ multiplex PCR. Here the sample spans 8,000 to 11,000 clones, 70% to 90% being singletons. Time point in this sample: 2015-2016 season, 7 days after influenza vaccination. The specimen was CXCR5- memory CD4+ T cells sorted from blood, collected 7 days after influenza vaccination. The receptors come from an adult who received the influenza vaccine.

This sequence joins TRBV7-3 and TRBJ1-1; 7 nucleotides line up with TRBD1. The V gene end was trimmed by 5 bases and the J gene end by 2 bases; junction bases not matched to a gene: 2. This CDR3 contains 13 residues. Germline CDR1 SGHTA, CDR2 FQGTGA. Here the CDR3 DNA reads TGTGCCAGCAGCCGAGGGGGCAACACTGAAGCTTTCTTT. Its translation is CASSRGGNTEAFF.

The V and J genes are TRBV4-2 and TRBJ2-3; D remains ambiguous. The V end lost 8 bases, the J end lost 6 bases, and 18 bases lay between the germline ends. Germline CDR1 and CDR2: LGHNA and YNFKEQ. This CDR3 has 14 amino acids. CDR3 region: CASSTGPPSDTQYF. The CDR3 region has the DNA TGTGCCAGCTCAACCGGGCCCCCCTCCGATACGCAGTATTTT.

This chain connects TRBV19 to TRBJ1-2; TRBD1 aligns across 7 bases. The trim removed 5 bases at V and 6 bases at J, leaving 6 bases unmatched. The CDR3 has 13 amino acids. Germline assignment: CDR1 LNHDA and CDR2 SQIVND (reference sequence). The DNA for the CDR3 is TGTGCCAGTAGTCCGGGGACAGAAAATGGCTACACCTTC. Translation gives CASSPGTENGYTF.

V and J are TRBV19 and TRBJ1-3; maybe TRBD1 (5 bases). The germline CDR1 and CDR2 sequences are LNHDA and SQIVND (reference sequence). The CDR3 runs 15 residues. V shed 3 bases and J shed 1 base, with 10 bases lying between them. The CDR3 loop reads CASSIAEGSGNTIYF. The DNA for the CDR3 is TGTGCCAGTAGTATCGCCGAGGGGTCTGGAAACACCATATATTTT.

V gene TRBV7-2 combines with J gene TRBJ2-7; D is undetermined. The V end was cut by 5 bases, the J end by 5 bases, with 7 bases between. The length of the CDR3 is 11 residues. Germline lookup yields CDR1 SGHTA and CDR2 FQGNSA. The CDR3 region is CASSLSDEQYF. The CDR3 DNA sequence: TGTGCCAGCAGCCTGTCCGACGAGCAGTACTTC.

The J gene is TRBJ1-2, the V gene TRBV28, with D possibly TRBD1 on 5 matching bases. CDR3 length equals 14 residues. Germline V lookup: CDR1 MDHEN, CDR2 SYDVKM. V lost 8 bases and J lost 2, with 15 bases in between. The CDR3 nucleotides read TGTGCCAGCTCCCAGTGGGGGGTAAACTATGGCTACACCTTC. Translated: CASSQWGVNYGYTF.

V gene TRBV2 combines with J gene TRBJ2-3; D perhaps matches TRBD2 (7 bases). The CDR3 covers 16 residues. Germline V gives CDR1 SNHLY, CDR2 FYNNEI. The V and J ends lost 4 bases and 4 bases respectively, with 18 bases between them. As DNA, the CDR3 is TGTGCCAGCAGTGCGCGGGGGCGGGAACCCTCAGATACGCAGTATTTT. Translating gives CASSARGREPSDTQYF. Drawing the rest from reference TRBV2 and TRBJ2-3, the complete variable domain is EPEVTQTPSHQVTQMGQEVILRCVPISNHLYFYWYRQILGQKVEFLVSFYNNEISEKSEIFDDQFSVERPDGSNFTLKIRSTKLEDSAMYFCASSARGREPSDTQYFGPGTRLTVL.

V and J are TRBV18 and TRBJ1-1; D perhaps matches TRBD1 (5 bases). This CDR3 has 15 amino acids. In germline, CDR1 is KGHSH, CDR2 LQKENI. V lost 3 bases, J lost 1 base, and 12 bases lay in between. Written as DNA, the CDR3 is TGTGCCAGCTCACCGGGGAGGGGCCAGAACACTGAAGCTTTCTTT. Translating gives CASSPGRGQNTEAFF.

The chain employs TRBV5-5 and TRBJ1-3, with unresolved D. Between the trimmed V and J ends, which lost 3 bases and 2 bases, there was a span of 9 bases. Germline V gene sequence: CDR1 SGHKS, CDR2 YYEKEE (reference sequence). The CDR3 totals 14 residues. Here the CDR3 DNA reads TGTGCCAGCAGCTCGCACGGGGCTGGAAACACCATATATTTT. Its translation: CASSSHGAGNTIYF.

CDR3 sequence: CASRAGTANYGYTF. The CDR3 bases are TGTGCCAGCAGGGCTGGGACAGCTAACTATGGCTACACCTTC. This rearrangement joins TRBV2 to TRBJ1-2; 7 positions agree with TRBD1. Germline CDR1 SNHLY, CDR2 FYNNEI. Trimming removed 6 bases from V and 0 bases from J; junction bases left unmatched: 4. The CDR3 runs to 14 residues. The full variable domain, rest sourced from reference TRBV2 and TRBJ1-2, is EPEVTQTPSHQVTQMGQEVILRCVPISNHLYFYWYRQILGQKVEFLVSFYNNEISEKSEIFDDQFSVERPDGSNFTLKIRSTKLEDSAMYFCASRAGTANYGYTFGSGTRLTVV.

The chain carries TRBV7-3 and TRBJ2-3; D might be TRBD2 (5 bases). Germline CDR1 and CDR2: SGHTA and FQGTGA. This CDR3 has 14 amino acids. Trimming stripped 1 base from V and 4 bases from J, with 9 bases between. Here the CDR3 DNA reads TGTGCCAGCAGCTTAAATTACGGGGCAGATACGCAGTATTTT. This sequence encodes CASSLNYGADTQYF.

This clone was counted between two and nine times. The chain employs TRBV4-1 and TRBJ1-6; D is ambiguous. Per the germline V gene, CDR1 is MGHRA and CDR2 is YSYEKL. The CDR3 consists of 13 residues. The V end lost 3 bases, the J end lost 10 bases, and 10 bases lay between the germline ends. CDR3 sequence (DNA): TGCGCCAGCAGCCATGCATTGGTCTCACCCCTCCACTTT. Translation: CASSHALVSPLHF.

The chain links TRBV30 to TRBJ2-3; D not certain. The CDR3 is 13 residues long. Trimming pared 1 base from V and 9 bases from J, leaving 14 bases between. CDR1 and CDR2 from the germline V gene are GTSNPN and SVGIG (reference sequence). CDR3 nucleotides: TGTGCCTGGAGTGACCTACACTCGGCGACGCAGTATTTT. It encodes CAWSDLHSATQYF. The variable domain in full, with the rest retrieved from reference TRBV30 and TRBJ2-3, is SQTIHQWPATLVQPVGSPLSLECTVEGTSNPNLYWYRQAAGRGLQLLFYSVGIGQISSEVPQNLSASRPQDRQFILSSKKLLLSDSGFYLCAWSDLHSATQYFGPGTRLTVL.

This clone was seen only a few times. Written as DNA, the CDR3 is TGTGCCTGGAGTGCAGGGGTCGACTATGGCTACACCTTC. It yields the protein CAWSAGVDYGYTF. The rearrangement uses TRBV30 and TRBJ1-2; the D gene is possibly TRBD1 (6 bases). Germline values: CDR1 GTSNPN, CDR2 SVGIG (reference sequence). Trimming took 1 base from V and 3 from J, leaving 9 bases between them. The CDR3 covers 13 residues.

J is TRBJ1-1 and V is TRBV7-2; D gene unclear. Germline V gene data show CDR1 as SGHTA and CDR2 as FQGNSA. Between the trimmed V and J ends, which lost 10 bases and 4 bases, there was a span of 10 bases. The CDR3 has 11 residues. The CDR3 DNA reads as TGTGCCACTAGGGAGAGCACTGAAGCTTTCTTT. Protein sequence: CATRESTEAFF.

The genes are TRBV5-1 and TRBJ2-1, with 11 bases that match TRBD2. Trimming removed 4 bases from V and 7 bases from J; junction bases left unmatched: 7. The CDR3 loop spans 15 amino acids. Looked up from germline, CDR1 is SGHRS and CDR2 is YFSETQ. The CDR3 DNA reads TGCGCCAGCAGCCCGACTAGCGGGGTCGCGAATGAGCAGTTCTTC. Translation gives CASSPTSGVANEQFF.

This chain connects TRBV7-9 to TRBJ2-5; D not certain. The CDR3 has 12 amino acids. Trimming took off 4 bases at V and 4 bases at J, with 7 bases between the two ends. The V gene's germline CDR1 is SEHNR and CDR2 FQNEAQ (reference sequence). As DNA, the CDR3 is TGTGCCAGCAGCTCGTACTCAGAGACCCAGTACTTC. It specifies CASSSYSETQYF. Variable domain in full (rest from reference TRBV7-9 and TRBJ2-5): DTGVSQNPRHKITKRGQNVTFRCDPISEHNRLYWYRQTLGQGPEFLTYFQNEAQLEKSRLLSDRFSAERPKGSFSTLEIQRTEQGDSAMYLCASSSYSETQYFGPGTRLLVL.

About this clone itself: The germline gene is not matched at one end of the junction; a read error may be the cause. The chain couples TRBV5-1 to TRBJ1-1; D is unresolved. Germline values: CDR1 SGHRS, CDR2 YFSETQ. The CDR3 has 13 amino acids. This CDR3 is CASGLTGNTEAFF. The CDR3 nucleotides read TGCGCCAGCGGCTTAACGGGGAACACTGAAGCTTTCTTT.

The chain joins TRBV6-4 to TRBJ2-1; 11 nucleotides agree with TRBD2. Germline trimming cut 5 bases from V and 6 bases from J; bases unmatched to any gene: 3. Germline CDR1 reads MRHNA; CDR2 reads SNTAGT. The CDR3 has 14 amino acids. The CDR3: CASSRSGGVNEQFF. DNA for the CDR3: TGTGCCAGCAGTCGTAGCGGGGGGGTCAATGAGCAGTTCTTC.

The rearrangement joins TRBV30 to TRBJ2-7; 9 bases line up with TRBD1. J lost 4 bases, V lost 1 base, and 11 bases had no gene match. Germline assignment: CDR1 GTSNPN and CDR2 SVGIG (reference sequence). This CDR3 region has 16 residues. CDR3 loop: CAWSATGGIVGYEQYF. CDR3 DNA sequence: TGTGCCTGGAGTGCGACAGGGGGTATAGTAGGGTACGAGCAGTACTTC. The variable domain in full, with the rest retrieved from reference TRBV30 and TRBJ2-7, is SQTIHQWPATLVQPVGSPLSLECTVEGTSNPNLYWYRQAAGRGLQLLFYSVGIGQISSEVPQNLSASRPQDRQFILSSKKLLLSDSGFYLCAWSATGGIVGYEQYFGPGTRLTVT.